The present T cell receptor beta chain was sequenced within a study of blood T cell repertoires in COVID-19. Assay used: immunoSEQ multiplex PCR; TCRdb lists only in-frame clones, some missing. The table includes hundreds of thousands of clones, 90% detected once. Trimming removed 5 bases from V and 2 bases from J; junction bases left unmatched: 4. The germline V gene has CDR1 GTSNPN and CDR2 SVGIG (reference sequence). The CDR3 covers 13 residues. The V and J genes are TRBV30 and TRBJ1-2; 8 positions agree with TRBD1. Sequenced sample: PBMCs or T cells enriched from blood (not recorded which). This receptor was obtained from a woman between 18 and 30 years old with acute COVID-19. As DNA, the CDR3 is TGTGCCTGGTACCGGACAGGGAACTATGGCTACACCTTC. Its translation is CAWYRTGNYGYTF.